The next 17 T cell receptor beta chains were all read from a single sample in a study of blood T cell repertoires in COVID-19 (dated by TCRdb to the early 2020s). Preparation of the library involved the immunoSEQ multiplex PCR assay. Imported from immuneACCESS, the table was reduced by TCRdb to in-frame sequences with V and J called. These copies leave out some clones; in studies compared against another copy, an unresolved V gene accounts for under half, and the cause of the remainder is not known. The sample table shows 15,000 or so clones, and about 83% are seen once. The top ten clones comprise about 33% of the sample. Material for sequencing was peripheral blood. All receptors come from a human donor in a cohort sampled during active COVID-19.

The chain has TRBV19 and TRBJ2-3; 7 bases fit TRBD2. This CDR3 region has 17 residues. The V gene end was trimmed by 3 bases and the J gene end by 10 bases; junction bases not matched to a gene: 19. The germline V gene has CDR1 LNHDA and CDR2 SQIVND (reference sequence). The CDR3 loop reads CASSIEGGWAGEYPQYF. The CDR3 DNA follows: TGTGCCAGTAGTATCGAGGGCGGCTGGGCGGGGGAATATCCGCAGTATTTT.

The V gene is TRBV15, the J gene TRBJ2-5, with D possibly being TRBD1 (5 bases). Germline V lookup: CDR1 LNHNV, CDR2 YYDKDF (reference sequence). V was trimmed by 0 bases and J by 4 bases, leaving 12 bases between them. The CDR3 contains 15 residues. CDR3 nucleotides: TGTGCCACCAGCAGAGATATTGGGCAGGGAGAGACCCAGTACTTC. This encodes CATSRDIGQGETQYF.

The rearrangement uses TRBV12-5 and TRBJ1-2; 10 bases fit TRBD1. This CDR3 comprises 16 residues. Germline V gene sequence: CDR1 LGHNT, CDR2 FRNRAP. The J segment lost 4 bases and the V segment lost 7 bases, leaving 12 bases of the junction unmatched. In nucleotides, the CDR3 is TGTGCTAGTGTCAAACCCGGGACAGGGGACTCCTATGGCTACACCTTC. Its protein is CASVKPGTGDSYGYTF.

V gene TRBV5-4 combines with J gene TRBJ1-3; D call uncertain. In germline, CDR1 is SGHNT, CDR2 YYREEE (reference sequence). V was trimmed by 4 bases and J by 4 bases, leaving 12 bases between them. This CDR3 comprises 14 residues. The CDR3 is CASSLRNAGNTIYF. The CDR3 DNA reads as TGTGCCAGCAGCCTCAGGAATGCGGGAAACACCATATATTTT.

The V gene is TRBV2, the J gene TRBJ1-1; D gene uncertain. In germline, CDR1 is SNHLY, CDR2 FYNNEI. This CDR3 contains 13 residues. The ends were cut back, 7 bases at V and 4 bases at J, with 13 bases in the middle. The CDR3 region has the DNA TGTGCCAGCACTAGGAGGGCGGGCACTGAAGCTTTCTTT. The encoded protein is CASTRRAGTEAFF.

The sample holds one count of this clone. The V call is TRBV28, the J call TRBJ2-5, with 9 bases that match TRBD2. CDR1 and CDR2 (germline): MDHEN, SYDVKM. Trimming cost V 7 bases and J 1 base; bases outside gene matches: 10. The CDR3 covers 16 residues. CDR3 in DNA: TGTGCCAGCACTCGCGGGGGGGCAGGCCTCCAAGAGACCCAGTACTTC. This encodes CASTRGGAGLQETQYF.

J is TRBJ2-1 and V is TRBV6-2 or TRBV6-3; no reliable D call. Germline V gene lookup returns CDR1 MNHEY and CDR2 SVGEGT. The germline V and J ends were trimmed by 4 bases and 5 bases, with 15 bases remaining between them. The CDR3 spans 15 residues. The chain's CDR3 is CASSSPGTWDNEQFF. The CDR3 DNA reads TGTGCCAGCAGTTCCCCGGGTACGTGGGACAATGAGCAGTTCTTC.

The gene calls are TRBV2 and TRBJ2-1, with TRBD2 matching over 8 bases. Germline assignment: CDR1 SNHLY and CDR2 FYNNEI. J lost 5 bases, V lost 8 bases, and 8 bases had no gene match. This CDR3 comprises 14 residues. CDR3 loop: CASSGRGGHNEQFF. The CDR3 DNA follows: TGTGCCAGCTCCGGGAGGGGGGGTCACAATGAGCAGTTCTTC.

The CDR3 loop reads CASSEPRERPGNEQFF. As DNA, the CDR3 is TGTGCCAGCAGCGAGCCCCGGGAGCGCCCGGGGAATGAGCAGTTCTTC. The V and J genes are TRBV9 and TRBJ2-1; possibly TRBD2 for D (6 bases). From germline, CDR1 is SGDLS and CDR2 YYNGEE. The CDR3 extends over 16 amino acids. V was cut by 3 bases and J by 7 bases, with 20 bases left in between.

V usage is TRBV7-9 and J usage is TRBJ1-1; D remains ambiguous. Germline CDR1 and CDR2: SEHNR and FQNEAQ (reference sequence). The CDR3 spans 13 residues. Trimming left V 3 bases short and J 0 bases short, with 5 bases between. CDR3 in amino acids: CASSLSVNTEAFF. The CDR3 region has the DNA TGTGCCAGCAGCTTGTCGGTGAACACTGAAGCTTTCTTT.

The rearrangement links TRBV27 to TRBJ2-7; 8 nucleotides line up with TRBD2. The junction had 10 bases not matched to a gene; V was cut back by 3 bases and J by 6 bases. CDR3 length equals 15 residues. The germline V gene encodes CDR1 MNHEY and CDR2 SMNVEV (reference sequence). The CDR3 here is CASSFTALAGGEQYF. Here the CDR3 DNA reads TGTGCCAGCAGTTTTACGGCGCTAGCGGGTGGCGAGCAGTACTTC.

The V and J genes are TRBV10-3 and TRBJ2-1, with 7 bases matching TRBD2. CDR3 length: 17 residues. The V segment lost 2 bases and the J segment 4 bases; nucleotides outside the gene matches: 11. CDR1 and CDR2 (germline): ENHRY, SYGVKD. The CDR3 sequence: CAISERETSSEYNEQFF. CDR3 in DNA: TGTGCCATCAGTGAGCGGGAGACTAGCAGTGAATACAATGAGCAGTTCTTC.

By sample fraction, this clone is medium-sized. The CDR3 loop reads CASSQVQEQFF. The CDR3 DNA reads as TGTGCCAGCAGCCAAGTGCAGGAGCAGTTCTTC. The chain uses TRBV3-1 (or the pseudogene TRBV3-2) and TRBJ2-1, with unresolved D. This CDR3 spans 11 amino acids. The ends were cut back, 1 base at V and 10 bases at J, with 5 bases in the middle. Germline-derived CDR1 and CDR2 are LGHDT and YNNKEL (reference sequence).

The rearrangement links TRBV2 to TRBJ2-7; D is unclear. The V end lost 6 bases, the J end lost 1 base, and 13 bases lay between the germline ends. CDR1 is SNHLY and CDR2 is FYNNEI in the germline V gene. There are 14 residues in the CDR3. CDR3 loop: CASRDRVTSYEQYF. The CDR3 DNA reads TGTGCCAGCAGGGATCGGGTTACATCCTACGAGCAGTACTTC.

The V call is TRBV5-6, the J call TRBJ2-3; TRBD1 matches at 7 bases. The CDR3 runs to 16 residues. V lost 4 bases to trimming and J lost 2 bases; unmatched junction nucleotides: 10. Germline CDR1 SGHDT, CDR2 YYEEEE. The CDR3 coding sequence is TGTGCCAGCAGCCCTGGCCGGCAGGGGGTCACAGATACGCAGTATTTT. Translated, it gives CASSPGRQGVTDTQYF.

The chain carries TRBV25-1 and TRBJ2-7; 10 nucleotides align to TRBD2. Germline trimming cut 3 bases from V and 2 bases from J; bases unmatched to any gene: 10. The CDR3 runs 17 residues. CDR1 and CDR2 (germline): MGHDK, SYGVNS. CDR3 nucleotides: TGTGCCAGCAGTGATCGGACTAGCGGTTGGGCTGCCTACGAGCAGTACTTC. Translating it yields CASSDRTSGWAAYEQYF.

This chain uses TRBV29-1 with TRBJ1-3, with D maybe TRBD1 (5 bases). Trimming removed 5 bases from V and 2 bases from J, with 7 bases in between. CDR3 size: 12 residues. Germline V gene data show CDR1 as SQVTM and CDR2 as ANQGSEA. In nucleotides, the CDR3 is TGCAGCGTTACAGGTACTGGAAACACCATATATTTT. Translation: CSVTGTGNTIYF.